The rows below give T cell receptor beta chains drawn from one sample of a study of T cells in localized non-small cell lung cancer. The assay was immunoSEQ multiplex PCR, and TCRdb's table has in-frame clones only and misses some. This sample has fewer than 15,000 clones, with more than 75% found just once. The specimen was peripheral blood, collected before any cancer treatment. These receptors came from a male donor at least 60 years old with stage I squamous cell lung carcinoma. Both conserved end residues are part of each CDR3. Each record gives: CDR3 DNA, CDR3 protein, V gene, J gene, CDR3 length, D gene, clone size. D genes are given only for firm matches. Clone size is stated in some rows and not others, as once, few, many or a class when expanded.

CDR3 DNA: TGTGCCAGCAGCTTACTAGCGGGAGTTGTAGATACGCAGTATTTT
CDR3 protein: CASSLLAGVVDTQYF
V gene: TRBV7-2
J gene: TRBJ2-3
CDR3 length: 15
D gene: TRBD2
clone size: -

CDR3 DNA: TGTGCCAGTAGTATCAGACAGCCCAATTCACCCCTCCACTTT
CDR3 protein: CASSIRQPNSPLHF
V gene: TRBV19
J gene: TRBJ1-6
CDR3 length: 14
D gene: -
clone size: -

CDR3 DNA: TGCGCCAGCACCCCGGGGCGACAGGGGGTCGTAACCTACACCTTC
CDR3 protein: CASTPGRQGVVTYTF
V gene: TRBV4-1
J gene: TRBJ1-2
CDR3 length: 15
D gene: TRBD1
clone size: -

CDR3 DNA: TGCGCCAGCAGCTCGCGGGACAGCAGCTCTGGGGCCAACGTCCTGACTTTC
CDR3 protein: CASSSRDSSSGANVLTF
V gene: TRBV5-1
J gene: TRBJ2-6
CDR3 length: 17
D gene: -
clone size: -

CDR3 DNA: TGCGCCAGCAGCCGTGGACTAGCGGGAGTGGGGGAGCAGTACTTC
CDR3 protein: CASSRGLAGVGEQYF
V gene: TRBV4-1
J gene: TRBJ2-7
CDR3 length: 15
D gene: TRBD2
clone size: once

CDR3 DNA: TGTGCCAGCACCCAAGAAACCCGGTGGCAGCGGTACTACGAGCAGTACTTC
CDR3 protein: CASTQETRWQRYYEQYF
V gene: TRBV27
J gene: TRBJ2-7
CDR3 length: 17
D gene: -
clone size: -

CDR3 DNA: TGCAGCTCCCCGGCACCAGGGGAGACCCAGTACTTC
CDR3 protein: CSSPAPGETQYF
V gene: TRBV29-1
J gene: TRBJ2-5
CDR3 length: 12
D gene: -
clone size: -

CDR3 DNA: TGCGCCAGCAGTGAGAGGGGGGCTGATGGCTACACCTTC
CDR3 protein: CASSERGADGYTF
V gene: TRBV10-2
J gene: TRBJ1-2
CDR3 length: 13
D gene: -
clone size: -

CDR3 DNA: TGCGCCAGCAGCTTGGGGCAGTCGGACGGCCCAAGGTGGGATACGCAGTATTTT
CDR3 protein: CASSLGQSDGPRWDTQYF
V gene: TRBV5-1
J gene: TRBJ2-3
CDR3 length: 18
D gene: -
clone size: -

CDR3 DNA: TGTGCCAGCAGCTCCTACTCGCGGGATCCTGAGCAGTTCTTC
CDR3 protein: CASSSYSRDPEQFF
V gene: TRBV5-4
J gene: TRBJ2-1
CDR3 length: 14
D gene: -
clone size: -

CDR3 DNA: TGTGCCAGCACCGGAACTGGAAAGAACGAGCAGTACTTC
CDR3 protein: CASTGTGKNEQYF
V gene: TRBV7-6
J gene: TRBJ2-7
CDR3 length: 13
D gene: -
clone size: -